This T cell receptor beta chain comes out of a study of cytomegalovirus exposure and HLA in healthy donors. The PCR contained 60 Vbeta and 13 Jbeta primers. Clones were sequenced by immunoSEQ multiplex PCR, and TCRdb holds only the in-frame ones, with some missing. The sample has approximately 120,000 clones, 76% seen once. The sample holds one count of this clone. Its antigen is currently unknown. Donors likely had unrecorded immune exposures despite being nominally healthy when sampled. Findings of the study overall: The authors considered a cluster of highly shared sequence variants likely to be a sequencing artifact.

Sequencing used PBMCs. The origin of this receptor is a man in his forties or fifties in good health and CMV-seronegative.

The CDR3 DNA reads TGCGCCAGCAGCCTGAAATCGGACACGAACACCGGGGAGCTGTTTTTT. Protein product: CASSLKSDTNTGELFF. The chain has TRBV5-1 and TRBJ2-2; the D gene is possibly TRBD1 (5 bases). The CDR3 has 16 residues. Per the germline V gene, CDR1 is SGHRS and CDR2 is YFSETQ. With 4 bases removed from V and 0 bases from J, the gap between germline ends came to 13 bases.